The next 13 T cell receptor beta chains were all read from a single sample in a study of long-term antiretroviral therapy in people with HIV (dated by TCRdb to between 2021 and 2022). The immunoSEQ hsTCRB v3.0 assay was used at survey level resolution to sequence the TRB variable region. Entries here come from immuneACCESS through TCRdb and include only in-frame sequences with V and J called. Some clones fail to appear in such tables; in the studies checked, an unresolved V gene covers under half of the shortfall, and the cause of the remainder is unknown. This sample has some 29,000 clones in its table, and over 90% of those were observed once. The ten largest clones represent 10% to 13% of the sample. Sequences were derived from unsorted PBMCs, sampled 6.2 years after starting antiretroviral therapy. All receptors derive from a man in his forties or fifties with HIV.

The rearrangement joins TRBV5-4 to TRBJ1-2; D is unclear. With 0 bases removed from V and 9 bases from J, the gap between germline ends came to 6 bases. This CDR3 contains 11 residues. Germline CDR1 reads SGHNT; CDR2 reads YYREEE (reference sequence). The CDR3 loop is CASSLGARYTF. Here the CDR3 DNA reads TGTGCCAGCAGCTTGGGCGCTCGCTACACCTTC.

J is TRBJ2-7 and V is TRBV11-2; 7 bases line up with TRBD2. After removal of 5 bases from V and 2 bases from J, the junction contained 9 bases not matched to a gene. This CDR3 is built from 15 residues. The germline gives CDR1 SGHAT, CDR2 FQNNGV. The CDR3 DNA reads as TGTGCCAGCAGCCGCTTTGGCGGGGGAACCTACGAGCAGTACTTC. Protein product: CASSRFGGGTYEQYF.

The V gene is TRBV5-1, the J gene TRBJ2-3, with no clear D. Deletions cut 2 bases from V and 5 bases from J, with 12 bases between. The CDR3 is 14 residues long. Looked up from germline, CDR1 is SGHRS and CDR2 is YFSETQ. CDR3 nucleotide sequence: TGCGCCAGCAGCTTACCCTCACTGGAAGATACGCAGTATTTT. It encodes CASSLPSLEDTQYF.

The chain employs TRBV7-9 and TRBJ1-2; D might be TRBD1 (6 bases). The CDR3 contains 13 residues. V shed 3 bases and J shed 4 bases, with 9 bases lying between them. Germline V lookup: CDR1 SEHNR, CDR2 FQNEAQ (reference sequence). The CDR3 loop reads CASSLTGLYGYTF. The DNA for the CDR3 is TGTGCCAGCAGCTTGACAGGACTCTATGGCTACACCTTC. Filled out from reference TRBV7-9 and TRBJ1-2, the complete variable domain reads DTGVSQNPRHKITKRGQNVTFRCDPISEHNRLYWYRQTLGQGPEFLTYFQNEAQLEKSRLLSDRFSAERPKGSFSTLEIQRTEQGDSAMYLCASSLTGLYGYTFGSGTRLTVV.

The V call is TRBV18, the J call TRBJ2-2, with 7 bases lining up with TRBD1. The V and J ends lost 3 bases and 3 bases, in that order; junction bases with no gene match: 1. The CDR3 runs to 14 residues. The germline gives CDR1 KGHSH, CDR2 LQKENI. CDR3 in DNA: TGTGCCAGCTCACCCCAGGGGGACACCGGGGAGCTGTTTTTT. Encoded protein: CASSPQGDTGELFF. Complete variable domain (other parts from reference TRBV18 and TRBJ2-2): NAGVMQNPRHLVRRRGQEARLRCSPMKGHSHVYWYRQLPEEGLKFMVYLQKENIIDESGMPKERFSAEFPKEGPSILRIQQVVRGDSAAYFCASSPQGDTGELFFGEGSRLTVL.

The chain has TRBV6-5 and TRBJ2-3, with a tentative D call TRBD2 (6 bases). The CDR3 length is 14 residues. V dropped 5 bases and J dropped 4 bases, with 13 bases sitting between them. In germline, CDR1 is MNHEY, CDR2 SVGAGI. CDR3 amino acids: CASSEGGVPDTQYF. CDR3 in DNA: TGTGCCAGCAGTGAAGGAGGGGTCCCAGATACGCAGTATTTT.

V usage is TRBV2 and J usage is TRBJ2-7; D might be TRBD2 (5 bases). Germline V gene sequence: CDR1 SNHLY, CDR2 FYNNEI. This CDR3 region has 12 residues. The ends were cut back, 7 bases at V and 7 bases at J, with 14 bases in the middle. The CDR3 region is CASNEGVGEQYF. The CDR3 DNA reads as TGTGCCAGCAACGAGGGCGTAGGGGAGCAGTACTTC.

The gene calls are TRBV5-1 and TRBJ1-3, with TRBD1 as a possible D gene (6 bases). The CDR3 contains 18 residues. Germline V gene lookup returns CDR1 SGHRS and CDR2 YFSETQ. V gave up 4 bases and J gave up 0 bases, with 20 bases separating them. CDR3: CASSLLPETGTSGNTIYF. The CDR3 DNA is TGCGCCAGCAGCCTACTCCCCGAAACAGGGACCTCTGGAAACACCATATATTTT.

This clone was detected only a few times. V gene TRBV27 combines with J gene TRBJ2-7; TRBD1 might be the D (6 bases). This CDR3 spans 14 amino acids. Germline assignment: CDR1 MNHEY and CDR2 SMNVEV (reference sequence). V dropped 6 bases and J dropped 4 bases, with 16 bases sitting between them. The CDR3 DNA follows: TGTGCCAGCAGCAAACAGGTAGGGGGTTACGAGCAGTACTTC. This gives the protein CASSKQVGGYEQYF.

J is TRBJ1-5 and V is TRBV6-8; tentatively, D is TRBD1 (5 bases). The V end lost 7 bases, the J end lost 2 bases, and 12 bases lay between the germline ends. The CDR3 runs to 14 residues. Per the germline V gene, CDR1 is MNHGY and CDR2 is SAAAGT. The CDR3 DNA is TGTGCCAGCAATAATACGGGGGGCAATCAGCCCCAGCATTTT. Its translation is CASNNTGGNQPQHF.

The rearrangement joins TRBV7-2 to TRBJ1-2; D remains ambiguous. Germline CDR1 reads SGHTA; CDR2 reads FQGNSA. The CDR3 is 12 residues long. V lost 7 bases and J 5 bases, leaving 11 bases between the germline ends. The CDR3 coding sequence is TGTGCCAGCAACCCCGTCGGGTATGGCTACACCTTC. It translates to CASNPVGYGYTF. Filled out from reference TRBV7-2 and TRBJ1-2, the complete variable domain reads GAGVSQSPSNKVTEKGKDVELRCDPISGHTALYWYRQSLGQGLEFLIYFQGNSAPDKSGLPSDRFSAERTGGSVSTLTIQRTQQEDSAVYLCASNPVGYGYTFGSGTRLTVV.

V gene TRBV7-8 combines with J gene TRBJ2-1, with a tentative D call TRBD2 (5 bases). Germline V CDR1 and CDR2: SGHVS, FQNEAQ. V dropped 5 bases and J dropped 3 bases, with 20 bases sitting between them. The CDR3 is 17 amino acids. The CDR3, as DNA: TGTGCCAGCAGCCGGGTACGGAATCGGGGTGACTACAATGAGCAGTTCTTC. Amino acid sequence: CASSRVRNRGDYNEQFF.

The V gene is TRBV5-6, the J gene TRBJ1-4; the match to TRBD1 covers 7 bases. The germline V gene has CDR1 SGHDT and CDR2 YYEEEE. The CDR3 spans 15 residues. V was clipped by 2 bases and J by 4 bases; unmatched bases: 5. DNA for the CDR3: TGTGCCAGCAGCTTACGGACAGGACTTAATGAAAAACTGTTTTTT. Translation gives CASSLRTGLNEKLFF.